These T cell receptor beta chains were read from a single sample in a study of blood T cell repertoires in COVID-19. TCRdb's table, derived via immunoSEQ multiplex PCR, lists solely in-frame clones and lacks some. The table records over 200,000 clones, about 90% of them present only once. Sequencing used peripheral blood. The source of these receptors is a woman under 40 who had recovered from COVID-19. Each CDR3 is given with its conserved first and last residue. A D gene is named only where the DNA matches it firmly. A clone size is listed for some rows: how often the clone was seen (once, few, many), or a class if it is expanded.

D gene: TRBD1; J gene: TRBJ1-1; clone size: NA; V gene: TRBV5-1; CDR3 protein: CASTGTVNTEAFF; CDR3 DNA: TGCGCCAGCACCGGGACAGTGAACACTGAAGCTTTCTTT
D gene: NA; J gene: TRBJ2-5; clone size: NA; V gene: TRBV11-3; CDR3 protein: CASSLGQGLETQYF; CDR3 DNA: TGTGCCAGCAGCTTAGGGCAGGGTCTAGAGACCCAGTACTTC
D gene: NA; J gene: TRBJ1-5; clone size: NA; V gene: TRBV21-1; CDR3 protein: CASTEGRESSQPQHF; CDR3 DNA: TGTGCCAGCACCGAGGGAAGGGAGAGTAGTCAGCCCCAGCATTTT
D gene: NA; J gene: TRBJ2-1; clone size: NA; V gene: TRBV11-2; CDR3 protein: CASSLELPRSNEQFF; CDR3 DNA: TGTGCCAGCAGCTTAGAGCTCCCGAGGTCGAATGAGCAGTTCTTC
D gene: TRBD1; J gene: TRBJ2-7; clone size: once; V gene: TRBV6-5; CDR3 protein: CASRPVGQSYEQYF; CDR3 DNA: TGTGCCAGCAGACCCGTGGGACAGTCCTACGAGCAGTACTTC
D gene: NA; J gene: TRBJ2-3; clone size: NA; V gene: TRBV6-5; CDR3 protein: CASSSVQTDTQYF; CDR3 DNA: TGTGCCAGCAGTTCAGTGCAGACAGATACGCAGTATTTT
D gene: NA; J gene: TRBJ1-2; clone size: NA; V gene: TRBV5-1; CDR3 protein: CASSLGAGAAYGYTF; CDR3 DNA: TGCGCCAGCAGCTTGGGGGCAGGGGCGGCCTATGGCTACACCTTC
D gene: NA; J gene: TRBJ2-5; clone size: NA; V gene: TRBV6-6; CDR3 protein: CASLIELQETQYF; CDR3 DNA: TGTGCCAGCCTGATCGAGTTGCAAGAGACCCAGTACTTC
D gene: NA; J gene: TRBJ1-2; clone size: NA; V gene: TRBV2; CDR3 protein: CAFHGGGGYGYTF; CDR3 DNA: TGTGCATTCCACGGGGGAGGGGGCTATGGCTACACCTTC
D gene: NA; J gene: TRBJ1-5; clone size: once; V gene: TRBV5-5; CDR3 protein: CASSGRTDNQPQHF; CDR3 DNA: TGTGCCAGCAGCGGACGGACAGACAATCAGCCCCAGCATTTT
D gene: TRBD2; J gene: TRBJ2-3; clone size: NA; V gene: TRBV19; CDR3 protein: CASRNRGGFYATDTQYF; CDR3 DNA: TGTGCCAGTAGGAACCGCGGGGGATTTTATGCCACAGATACGCAGTATTTT
D gene: NA; J gene: TRBJ2-3; clone size: NA; V gene: TRBV7-6; CDR3 protein: CASSLGGGDRSDTQYF; CDR3 DNA: TGTGCCAGCAGCTTAGGGGGGGGCGACAGGTCAGATACGCAGTATTTT
D gene: NA; J gene: TRBJ2-2; clone size: NA; V gene: TRBV7-6; CDR3 protein: CASSRNNRENTGELFF; CDR3 DNA: TGTGCCAGCAGCCGAAACAACAGGGAGAACACCGGGGAGCTGTTTTTT
D gene: NA; J gene: TRBJ1-2; clone size: NA; V gene: TRBV19; CDR3 protein: CASSMPRAGDYGYTF; CDR3 DNA: TGTGCCAGTAGTATGCCCAGGGCAGGAGACTATGGCTACACCTTC
D gene: NA; J gene: TRBJ2-3; clone size: NA; V gene: TRBV2; CDR3 protein: CASSEPSAAASTDTQYF; CDR3 DNA: TGTGCCAGCAGTGAACCGTCGGCTGCGGCTAGCACAGATACGCAGTATTTT
D gene: NA; J gene: TRBJ1-1; clone size: few; V gene: TRBV23-1; CDR3 protein: CASSRGGRGANTEAFF; CDR3 DNA: TGCGCCAGCAGTCGAGGAGGACGGGGTGCGAACACTGAAGCTTTCTTT
D gene: NA; J gene: TRBJ2-5; clone size: NA; V gene: TRBV18; CDR3 protein: CASSPLQGHETQYF; CDR3 DNA: TGTGCCAGCTCACCTTTGCAGGGACATGAGACCCAGTACTTC
D gene: TRBD2; J gene: TRBJ2-7; clone size: NA; V gene: TRBV7-2; CDR3 protein: CASSLQFGGGEQYF; CDR3 DNA: TGTGCCAGCAGCTTACAGTTTGGCGGGGGGGAGCAGTACTTC
D gene: NA; J gene: TRBJ2-5; clone size: NA; V gene: TRBV6-2/TRBV6-3; CDR3 protein: CASSPPGVLQETQYF; CDR3 DNA: TGTGCCAGCAGTCCCCCGGGTGTCTTACAAGAGACCCAGTACTTC
D gene: TRBD2; J gene: TRBJ2-7; clone size: once; V gene: TRBV27; CDR3 protein: CASSLGTSGAYEQYF; CDR3 DNA: TGTGCCAGCAGTTTAGGGACTAGCGGAGCCTACGAGCAGTACTTC
D gene: NA; J gene: TRBJ2-5; clone size: once; V gene: TRBV3-1/TRBV3-2; CDR3 protein: CASSPRQYQETQYF; CDR3 DNA: TGTGCCAGCAGCCCCAGGCAGTACCAAGAGACCCAGTACTTC
D gene: TRBD2; J gene: TRBJ2-3; clone size: few; V gene: TRBV6-5; CDR3 protein: CASSYDSGGSTDTQYF; CDR3 DNA: TGTGCCAGCAGTTACGACAGCGGGGGTAGCACAGATACGCAGTATTTT
D gene: TRBD2; J gene: TRBJ2-1; clone size: NA; V gene: TRBV6-6; CDR3 protein: CASRERGGPGNEQFF; CDR3 DNA: TGTGCCAGCAGAGAGCGGGGGGGCCCGGGGAATGAGCAGTTCTTC
D gene: NA; J gene: TRBJ1-3; clone size: NA; V gene: TRBV6-5; CDR3 protein: CATWDFASGNTIYF; CDR3 DNA: TGTGCCACCTGGGACTTCGCCTCTGGAAACACCATATATTTT
D gene: TRBD2; J gene: TRBJ2-5; clone size: NA; V gene: TRBV6-2/TRBV6-3; CDR3 protein: CASSSSGRETQYF; CDR3 DNA: TGTGCCAGCAGTTCTAGCGGGCGAGAGACCCAGTACTTC
D gene: NA; J gene: TRBJ1-1; clone size: NA; V gene: TRBV7-2; CDR3 protein: CASSLGEVSTEAFF; CDR3 DNA: TGTGCCAGCAGCCTCGGGGAGGTGTCGACTGAAGCTTTCTTT
D gene: NA; J gene: TRBJ2-1; clone size: NA; V gene: TRBV13; CDR3 protein: CASSLSGTGVVDEQFF; CDR3 DNA: TGTGCCAGCAGCTTGTCGGGAACGGGGGTGGTGGATGAGCAGTTCTTC
D gene: NA; J gene: TRBJ2-4; clone size: NA; V gene: TRBV11-2; CDR3 protein: CASSLAPPGTKNIQYF; CDR3 DNA: TGTGCCAGCAGCTTGGCCCCCCCGGGGACCAAAAACATTCAGTACTTC
D gene: NA; J gene: TRBJ1-1; clone size: NA; V gene: TRBV18; CDR3 protein: CASSPERGGLTEAFF; CDR3 DNA: TGTGCCAGCTCGCCTGAACGGGGGGGCTTGACTGAAGCTTTCTTT
D gene: TRBD2; J gene: TRBJ2-3; clone size: once; V gene: TRBV3-1/TRBV3-2; CDR3 protein: CASSQDSLHSGTSGGLLKDTQYF; CDR3 DNA: TGTGCCAGCAGCCAAGACAGCCTACACTCCGGGACTAGCGGGGGCCTTTTAAAGGATACGCAGTATTTT
D gene: NA; J gene: TRBJ2-7; clone size: many; V gene: TRBV5-4; CDR3 protein: CASSLGTLTTYEQYF; CDR3 DNA: TGTGCCAGCAGCTTGGGTACATTAACAACCTACGAGCAGTACTTC